Sequencing of this T cell receptor beta chain was carried out in a study of human T cells and chemical hapten exposure. Study background: TCR yield per sample varied, mainly due to pooled library volumes.

Points from the study as a whole: The presence of alopecia in the donors means their immune response may differ from healthy people's. Patch test score tracked positively with PT1 expanded TCR counts.

With regard to this clonotype: The antigen remains undetermined.

Each CDR3 protein gets one entry after TCRdb re-called the RACE reads with MiXCR. Of about 49,000 distinct CDR3 sequences listed, about a tenth are singletons. The time point here: patch test 1, 2 weeks after DPC sensitization. Specified treatment: therapeutic diphenylcyclopropenone sensitization with weekly scalp DPC. The CDR3 runs to 10 residues. CDR1 and CDR2 from the germline V gene are MNHEY and SMNVEV (reference sequence). Trimming removed 7 bases from V and 5 bases from J, with 4 bases in between. This sequence joins TRBV27 and TRBJ2-3; D gene ambiguous. The specimen was whole blood, collected in connection with sensitization to the hapten diphenylcyclopropenone (DPC). The source is a woman aged 50 to 65 with alopecia areata. Some clones in this sample may be carry-over from other donors' samples. CDR3 nucleotide sequence: TGTGCCAGCACGGGAGATACGCAGTATTTT. It translates to CASTGDTQYF.